The T cell receptor (beta chain) described here comes from a study of blood T cell repertoires in COVID-19. About the research overall: The analysed material was cDNA or gDNA that came from T cells, B-cell-depleted T cells, or PBMCs.

The CDR3 runs 13 residues. Looked up from germline, CDR1 is GTSNPN and CDR2 is SVGIG (reference sequence). V was trimmed by 7 bases and J by 5 bases, leaving 17 bases between them. In the source study's methods: Reference gene primer amplification in the assay estimated nucleated cell counts. Produced via immunoSEQ multiplex PCR; TCRdb's table is partial and in-frame only. D and trimming come from the DNA, and the V and J calls and clone size come from that table. The sample consists of roughly 410,000 clones, about 91% of them appearing once. In Seattle, patients joined the study during active infection and were tracked longitudinally.

Input material: peripheral blood. The chain joins TRBV30 to TRBJ1-2; D is unclear. The receptor was isolated from a woman between 40 and 55 years old with COVID-19, enrolled during active disease. The CDR3 bases are TGTGCCTCCACAGTGGCGGGAGGTTATGGCTACACCTTC. Amino acid sequence: CASTVAGGYGYTF.